The clone carrying this TCR beta chain appeared many times. Its matching antigen is unknown. This record comes from a study of molecular identifiers for immune sequencing clone quantification. About the research overall: Naive CD8 RNA (approximately 20,000 or 100,000 cells) was divided into five aliquots, with four sequenced.

In the sort, naive CD8 T cells were defined as CD8+CD4-CCR7+CD45RA+. General study points: Clone sizes that are highly expanded could be underestimated when identical TCR molecules share a barcode. It was shown that clones above 20 RNA copies held over 97% of effector molecules, but under 1% in naive cells.

Germline V CDR1 and CDR2: SGHTA, FQGNSA. This CDR3 is built from 14 residues. Trimming took 8 bases from V and 3 from J, leaving 16 bases between them. TCRdb used MiXCR to reprocess the PCR reads, holding one entry per CDR3 protein. Of 30,000 to 45,000 distinct CDR3 sequences in the sample, approximately 18% were seen once. This chain connects TRBV7-2 to TRBJ2-5; D possibly corresponds to TRBD1 (6 bases). The sample comprised naive CD8+ T cells from blood, with Jurkat cell RNA spiked in. The subset was: FACS-sorted CD8+CD4-CCR7+CD45RA+ naive T cells. The clonotype was recovered from a human donor in good health. Some libraries in this study had Jurkat cell RNA spiked in. In DNA form, the CDR3 reads TGTGCCAGCTCCTTGGGACACACGGAAGAGACCCAGTACTTC. The encoded protein is CASSLGHTEETQYF.